This paragraph reports one T cell receptor (beta chain). Its antigen remains unidentified. The data are from a study of CD8+ T cells in alopecia areata. Points from the study as a whole: Tofacitinib significantly reduced both scalp clonality and expanded CD8+ clones among the top 100.

Trimming cost V 3 bases and J 5 bases; bases outside gene matches: 10. Germline loops: CDR1 MDHEN, CDR2 SYDVKM. This CDR3 is built from 15 residues. Extraction and reverse transcription of RNA yielded cDNA as the sequencing template. The protocol was immunoSEQ multiplex PCR, while the TCRdb copy is restricted to in-frame clones and leaves out a portion. The sample yields around 120,000 clones, 50% to 75% seen once. As to treatment: oral pan-JAK inhibitor, 5-10 mg twice daily. Sequenced here: CD8+ T cells sorted from blood, sampled at week 4, from a patient treated with tofacitinib. The chain couples TRBV28 to TRBJ2-7; 7 nucleotides match TRBD1. This TCR was recovered from a human donor with alopecia areata. In nucleotides, the CDR3 is TGTGCCAGCAGTTTCCAGGACAGGCGAGGGGACGAGCAGTACTTC. As protein: CASSFQDRRGDEQYF. The full variable domain, its missing parts supplied by reference TRBV28 and TRBJ2-7, is DVKVTQSSRYLVKRTGEKVFLECVQDMDHENMFWYRQDPGLGLRLIYFSYDVKMKEKGDIPEGYSVSREKKERFSLILESASTNQTSMYLCASSFQDRRGDEQYFGPGTRLTVT.